A single sample gave rise to the 17 T cell receptor beta chains below, sequenced in a study of CXCR3-negative and CXCR3-positive naive CD8 T cells. The TRB libraries of cDNA were built by UMI-labeled 5' RACE. TCRdb reprocessed the 5' RACE reads and stores each CDR3 protein as one record, lacking DNA. Recorded for this sample: 20,000 to 30,000 distinct CDR3 sequences. Sequencing was carried out using naive CXCR3- CD8+ T cells from blood. The subset denotes: CD45RO-CCR7+CD27+CD95- naive CD8+ T cells lacking CXCR3 (TNR3-). These receptors all come from a human donor in good health. Some clones in this sample may be carry-over from other donors' samples.

By frequency, this clonotype registers medium-sized. The chain links TRBV20-1 to TRBJ2-1; TCRdb's assignment of TRBD1 cannot be checked, as there is no DNA. Germline V CDR1 and CDR2: DFQATT, SNEGSKA (reference sequence). The CDR3 length is 15 residues. The CDR3 sequence is CSARDTGAADNEQFF.

The chain has TRBV4-3 and TRBJ2-6; the TRBD2 assignment by TCRdb is unverifiable without DNA. The germline V gene has CDR1 LGHNA and CDR2 YSLEER. This CDR3 has 16 residues. CDR3 in amino acids: CASSRGGDSGANVLTF.

CDR3 region: CASSQDGRRTSGPYEQYF. J is TRBJ2-7 and V is TRBV4-3; the TCRdb D gene call, TRBD2, has no DNA to confirm it. Germline CDR1 LGHNA, CDR2 YSLEER. This CDR3 contains 18 residues.

The rearrangement links TRBV7-9 to TRBJ1-1; there is no DNA to check the TCRdb D call of TRBD1. Germline V gene sequence: CDR1 SEHNR, CDR2 FQNEAQ (reference sequence). The CDR3 length is 13 residues. The CDR3 region is CASSLGGGTEAFF.

The V call is TRBV28, the J call TRBJ2-7; TCRdb returns TRBD1, unconfirmable since there is no DNA. This CDR3 contains 13 residues. Germline CDR1 is MDHEN and CDR2 is SYDVKM. CDR3 sequence: CASRTGRNYEQYF.

This chain connects TRBV19 to TRBJ2-7; TCRdb's D call of TRBD1 is untestable without DNA. The germline gives CDR1 LNHDA, CDR2 SQIVND (reference sequence). This CDR3 is built from 14 residues. The CDR3 is CASSIGRGPFEQYF.

This chain connects TRBV29-1 to TRBJ2-7; without DNA, the TCRdb call of TRBD1 cannot be checked. The CDR3 sequence is 13 residues long. The germline V gene has CDR1 SQVTM and CDR2 ANQGSEA. The CDR3: CNAGDVGSYEQYF.

The chain recombines TRBV7-2 with TRBJ2-7. Germline CDR1 SGHTA, CDR2 FQGNSA. CDR3 length: 13 residues. The CDR3 loop is CASSPHHSYEQYF.

The chain combines TRBV14 with TRBJ2-1; TCRdb outputs TRBD1, but without DNA this stays unchecked. This CDR3 is built from 16 residues. Germline CDR1 and CDR2: SGHDN and FVKESK. CDR3: CASSQAQGYAYNEQFF.

V usage is TRBV29-1 and J usage is TRBJ2-1; TCRdb picks TRBD2, but there is no DNA to check that call. CDR1 and CDR2 from the germline V gene are SQVTM and ANQGSEA. This CDR3 comprises 14 residues. CDR3 loop: CSVESGLADNEQFF.

This chain connects TRBV12-3 or TRBV12-4 to TRBJ2-3; TCRdb picks TRBD2, but there is no DNA to check that call. The CDR3 is 14 residues long. This CDR3 reads CASSSGLRTDTQYF.

This chain joins TRBV6-2 or TRBV6-3 and TRBJ2-7; TCRdb reports TRBD1, a call that lacks DNA to check it against. Germline assignment: CDR1 MNHEY and CDR2 SVGEGT. The CDR3 is 14 amino acids. The CDR3 reads CASSSRDGPYEQYF.

This sequence joins TRBV7-3 and TRBJ2-1; there is no DNA to check the TCRdb D call of TRBD1. The CDR3 runs 16 residues. In germline, CDR1 is SGHTA, CDR2 FQGTGA. The CDR3 sequence is CASSPNQGQKSNEQFF.

This chain connects TRBV7-9 to TRBJ2-7; checking the TCRdb D call of TRBD1 is not possible without DNA. This CDR3 spans 16 amino acids. Looked up from germline, CDR1 is SEHNR and CDR2 is FQNEAQ (reference sequence). CDR3 sequence reads: CASSLENRKGDREQYF.

V gene TRBV12-3 or TRBV12-4 combines with J gene TRBJ1-1. The CDR3 totals 13 residues. Here the CDR3 reads CASSLAQGTEAFF.

V and J are TRBV29-1 and TRBJ2-2. The length of the CDR3 is 14 residues. The V gene's germline CDR1 is SQVTM and CDR2 ANQGSEA. CDR3 loop: CSAGAFTNTGELFF.

The V call is TRBV29-1, the J call TRBJ1-2; TCRdb calls TRBD1, which cannot be checked without DNA. The CDR3 extends over 13 amino acids. Germline CDR1 reads SQVTM; CDR2 reads ANQGSEA. CDR3 amino acids: CSVGGDRDPGYTF.